This T cell receptor (beta chain) was recovered during a study of blood T cell repertoires in COVID-19. On the study more broadly: Spain, Italy and the United States supplied samples that represented acute and convalescent COVID-19.

This CDR3 contains 13 residues. Trimming shortened V by 11 bases and J by 4 bases, and 18 bases separated the two germline ends. Enrolment of Seattle patients took place during active infection, and they were followed longitudinally. In the source study's methods: How many nucleated cells were present was estimated from reference gene primer amplification. Generated by immunoSEQ multiplex PCR, the TCRdb table keeps only in-frame clones and is missing some. For V, J and clone size, that table is used; D and trimming come from the DNA. The sample contains approximately 200,000 clones, approximately 94% of which appear only once.

This clonotype originated in a man between 25 and 39 years old with COVID-19, enrolled during active disease. Sequenced sample: peripheral blood. The J gene is TRBJ2-7, the V gene TRBV12-3 or TRBV12-4; D may be TRBD1 (7 bases). The CDR3 bases are TGTGCCTCTCAGGGGGGTCGAGAATACGAGCAGTACTTC. It yields the protein CASQGGREYEQYF.